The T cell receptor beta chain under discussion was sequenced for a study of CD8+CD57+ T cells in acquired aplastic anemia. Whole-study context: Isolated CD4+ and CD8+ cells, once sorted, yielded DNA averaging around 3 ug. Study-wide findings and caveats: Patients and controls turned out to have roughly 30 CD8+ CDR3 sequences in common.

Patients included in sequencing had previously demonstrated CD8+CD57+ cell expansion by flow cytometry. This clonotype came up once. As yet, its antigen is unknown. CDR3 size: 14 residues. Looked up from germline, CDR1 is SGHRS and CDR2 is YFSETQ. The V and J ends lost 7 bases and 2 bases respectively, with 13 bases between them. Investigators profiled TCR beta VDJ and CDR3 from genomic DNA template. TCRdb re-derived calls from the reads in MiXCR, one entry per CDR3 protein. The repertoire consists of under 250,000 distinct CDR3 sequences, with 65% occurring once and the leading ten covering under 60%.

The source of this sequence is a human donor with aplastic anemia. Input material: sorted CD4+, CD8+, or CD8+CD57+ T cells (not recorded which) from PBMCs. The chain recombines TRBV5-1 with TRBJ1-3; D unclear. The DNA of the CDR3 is TGCGCCAGCCGTGACACCGGAGCTGGAAACACCATATATTTT. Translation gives CASRDTGAGNTIYF.